The entry below gives a single TCR beta chain sequence along with its context. Its specificity is not known. TCRdb redid the calling of the 5' RACE reads with MiXCR, one entry per CDR3 protein. The sample includes 360,000 or so distinct CDR3 sequences, roughly 10% of them seen just once. The data were taken from a study of T cells after yellow fever vaccination. CDR3 length: 14 residues. Trimming removed 3 bases from V and 6 bases from J; junction bases left unmatched: 4. Findings of the study overall: Weaker overall was a secondary response that nonetheless peaked faster, on day 5 versus 15.

The material sequenced was PBMCs, taken on the day of the first yellow fever vaccination. The chain is built from TRBV23-1 and TRBJ2-1; TRBD1 matches 8 bases. TRBV23-1 is reported as an ORF; its role is uncertain. The clonotype comes from a man younger than 35 who received the YFV17D yellow fever vaccine. For the CDR3, the DNA is TGCGCCAGCAGTCATCGGGACAGGTTCAATGAGCAGTTCTTC. Translating gives CASSHRDRFNEQFF.